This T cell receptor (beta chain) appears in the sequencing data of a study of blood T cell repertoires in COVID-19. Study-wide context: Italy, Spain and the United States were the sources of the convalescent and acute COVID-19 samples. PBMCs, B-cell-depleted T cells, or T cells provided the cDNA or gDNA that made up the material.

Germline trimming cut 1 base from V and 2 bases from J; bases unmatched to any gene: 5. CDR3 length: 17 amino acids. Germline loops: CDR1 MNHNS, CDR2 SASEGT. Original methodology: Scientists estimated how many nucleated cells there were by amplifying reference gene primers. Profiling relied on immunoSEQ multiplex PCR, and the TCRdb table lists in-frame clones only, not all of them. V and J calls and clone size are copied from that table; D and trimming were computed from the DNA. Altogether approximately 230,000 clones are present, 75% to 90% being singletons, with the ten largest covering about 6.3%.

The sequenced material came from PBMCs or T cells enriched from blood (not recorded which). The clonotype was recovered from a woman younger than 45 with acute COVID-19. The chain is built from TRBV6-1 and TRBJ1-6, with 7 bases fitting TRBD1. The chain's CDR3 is CASSEGRGTAYNSPLHF. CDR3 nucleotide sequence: TGTGCCAGCAGTGAAGGCAGAGGGACAGCCTATAATTCACCCCTCCACTTT.